One sample yielded the 11 T cell receptor beta chains listed below, sequenced in a study of PD-L1 blockade in urothelial cancer listed by TCRdb under 2017. In light of the paper, this sample's time point label describes: pretreatment peripheral blood. Libraries came from the immunoSEQ multiplex PCR assay. The clones in this table, taken by TCRdb from immuneACCESS, are in-frame only. Not every clone is retained; where verified, under half of the shortfall comes from an unresolved V gene, and the cause of the rest is unknown. The sample table holds about 55,000 clones, of which approximately 84% were seen once. The ten top clones hold 1% to 1.5% of the sample. Source: PBMCs, taken around atezolizumab (anti-PD-L1) treatment. These receptors were obtained from a man aged 45-65 years with urothelial cancer.

The J gene is TRBJ2-1, the V gene TRBV30; 7 bases fit TRBD1. CDR1 GTSNPN and CDR2 SVGIG come from the germline V gene (reference sequence). The CDR3 loop spans 14 amino acids. The trim removed 2 bases at V and 5 bases at J, leaving 6 bases unmatched. The CDR3 sequence is CAWSRQGLNNEQFF. The CDR3 DNA follows: TGTGCCTGGAGTAGACAGGGTCTGAACAATGAGCAGTTCTTC.

The chain combines TRBV6-5 with TRBJ2-7; D might be TRBD1 (7 bases). CDR1 is MNHEY and CDR2 is SVGAGI in the germline V gene. The CDR3 sequence is 14 residues long. V dropped 8 bases and J dropped 4 bases, with 18 bases sitting between them. CDR3 residues: CASGRWDSPYEQYF. Here the CDR3 DNA reads TGTGCCAGCGGGAGGTGGGACAGTCCGTACGAGCAGTACTTC.

This chain connects TRBV7-8 to TRBJ1-5; maybe TRBD1 (5 bases). The V and J ends lost 1 base and 3 bases respectively, with 10 bases between them. This CDR3 has 15 residues. Germline V lookup: CDR1 SGHVS, CDR2 FQNEAQ. CDR3 residues: CASSLGRANNQPQHF. For the CDR3, the DNA is TGTGCCAGCAGCTTAGGCAGGGCCAACAATCAGCCCCAGCATTTT.

This clone has only a few counts. The rearrangement links TRBV18 to TRBJ2-2; TRBD2 matches at 12 bases. CDR3 length equals 19 residues. Germline trimming cut 2 bases from V and 5 bases from J; bases unmatched to any gene: 12. The germline V gene encodes CDR1 KGHSH and CDR2 LQKENI. CDR3: CASSPFRLAGAKMTGELFF. Here the CDR3 DNA reads TGTGCCAGCTCACCATTCCGACTAGCGGGAGCTAAAATGACCGGGGAGCTGTTTTTT.

The gene calls are TRBV11-1 and TRBJ1-2; 8 positions match TRBD1. CDR1 SGHAT and CDR2 FQDESV come from the germline V gene (reference sequence). After removal of 4 bases from V and 5 bases from J, the junction contained 3 bases not matched to a gene. CDR3 size: 13 residues. DNA for the CDR3: TGTGCCAGCAGCTCTTGGACAGGGTATGGCTACACCTTC. This sequence encodes CASSSWTGYGYTF. Combining the CDR3 with reference TRBV11-1 and TRBJ1-2 gives the whole variable domain EAEVAQSPRYKITEKSQAVAFWCDPISGHATLYWYRQILGQGPELLVQFQDESVVDDSQLPKDRFSAERLKGVDSTLKIQPAELGDSAMYLCASSSWTGYGYTFGSGTRLTVV.

This clone was observed a single time. The chain combines TRBV19 with TRBJ2-7; TRBD2 matches 9 bases. The germline V gene encodes CDR1 LNHDA and CDR2 SQIVND (reference sequence). The trim removed 9 bases at V and 1 base at J, leaving 19 bases unmatched. This CDR3 comprises 18 residues. The CDR3 loop is CASSSLKKSGGPSYEQYF. The DNA for the CDR3 is TGTGCCAGCTCAAGCCTCAAAAAAAGCGGGGGGCCTTCCTACGAGCAGTACTTC.

This chain uses TRBV7-9 with TRBJ2-7, with 8 bases matching TRBD2. V was pared by 6 bases and J by 0 bases, with 10 bases of the junction left unmatched. The CDR3 loop spans 16 amino acids. CDR1 and CDR2 from the germline V gene are SEHNR and FQNEAQ (reference sequence). In DNA form, the CDR3 reads TGTGCCAGCAGTTACCACGCCGGGACTAGCTCCTACGAGCAGTACTTC. Its protein product is CASSYHAGTSSYEQYF.

The chain is built from TRBV5-1 and TRBJ2-7, with TRBD2 matching 9 bases. The V gene's germline CDR1 is SGHRS and CDR2 YFSETQ. The CDR3 runs 15 residues. J lost 7 bases, V lost 0 bases, and 8 bases had no gene match. Here the CDR3 reads CASSLAAGGPSEQYF. The CDR3 coding sequence is TGCGCCAGCAGCTTGGCCGCGGGAGGGCCCTCTGAGCAGTACTTC.

The chain combines TRBV18 with TRBJ1-5; the D gene is possibly TRBD1 (5 bases). The V end was cut by 6 bases, the J end by 13 bases, with 13 bases between. The CDR3 runs 11 residues. Germline values: CDR1 KGHSH, CDR2 LQKENI. In DNA, the CDR3 is TGTGCCAGCTCCCCGGGGGAGTTACAGCATTTT. It is translated as CASSPGELQHF.

V is TRBV5-1 and J is TRBJ2-1; weak D call: TRBD1 (6 bases). This CDR3 is 14 amino acids long. CDR1 and CDR2 (germline): SGHRS, YFSETQ. Trimming removed 0 bases from V and 6 bases from J, with 10 bases in between. The CDR3 DNA follows: TGCGCCAGCAGCTTGGGGACAGCGTTCAATGAGCAGTTCTTC. Protein product: CASSLGTAFNEQFF. Full variable domain (remainder filled in from reference TRBV5-1 and TRBJ2-1): KAGVTQTPRYLIKTRGQQVTLSCSPISGHRSVSWYQQTPGQGLQFLFEYFSETQRNKGNFPGRFSGRQFSNSRSEMNVSTLELGDSALYLCASSLGTAFNEQFFGPGTRLTVL.

V usage is TRBV7-2 and J usage is TRBJ1-1; D is perhaps TRBD1 (5 bases). Trimming took 5 bases from V and 7 from J, leaving 17 bases between them. Germline values: CDR1 SGHTA, CDR2 FQGNSA. CDR3 length: 14 amino acids. The CDR3 is CASSRGDRNREAFF. The CDR3 DNA is TGTGCCAGCAGCCGAGGAGACAGAAATCGTGAAGCTTTCTTT.